The rows below give T cell receptor beta chains drawn from one sample of a study of T cell responses to AZD1222 COVID-19 vaccine. The method was immunoSEQ multiplex PCR; TCRdb's version includes in-frame clones alone and lacks a portion of them. The sample lists around 100,000 clones, nearly 95% occurring once. The specimen was peripheral blood, collected on day 0 of AZD1222 vaccination. Source of these receptors: an adult in good health. CDR3s include the opening cysteine and the closing phenylalanine or tryptophan. D genes are given only for firm matches. The listing skips clone size in some rows; elsewhere it reads once, few, many or a size class.

d_call j_call clone_size v_call cdr3_aa cdr3_nt
- TRBJ1-3 - TRBV9 CASSVALGASGNTIYF TGTGCCAGCAGCGTAGCGTTGGGGGCTTCTGGAAACACCATATATTTT
- TRBJ2-1 - TRBV14 CASSQLDLYNEQFF TGTGCCAGCAGCCAATTGGACCTTTACAATGAGCAGTTCTTC
- TRBJ1-6 - TRBV3-1/TRBV3-2 CASSQGNSPLHF TGTGCCAGCAGCCAGGGAAATTCACCCCTCCACTTT
- TRBJ1-5 - TRBV7-2 CASSLTGWSNQPQHF TGTGCCAGCAGCTTAACAGGGTGGAGTAATCAGCCCCAGCATTTT
TRBD2 TRBJ2-3 - TRBV5-5 CASSYGRASTDTQYF TGTGCCAGCAGCTACGGGAGGGCCTCAACAGATACGCAGTATTTT
- TRBJ1-1 - TRBV7-9 CASSLAYRTDEAFF TGTGCCAGCAGCTTAGCGTATCGTACAGATGAAGCTTTCTTT
TRBD2 TRBJ2-7 - TRBV11-3 CASRLTSGTSHSYEQYF TGTGCCAGCAGACTTACTAGCGGGACCTCCCATTCCTACGAGCAGTACTTC
- TRBJ2-7 - TRBV7-2 CASSPGTVPGEQYF TGTGCCAGCAGCCCAGGGACCGTCCCAGGGGAGCAGTACTTC
TRBD1 TRBJ2-7 - TRBV19 CASSVTGGEEQYF TGTGCCAGTAGTGTTACAGGGGGCGAAGAGCAGTACTTC
- TRBJ2-7 - TRBV30 CAWSTTGSYEQYF TGTGCCTGGAGTACGACCGGCTCCTACGAGCAGTACTTC
TRBD1 TRBJ2-7 - TRBV28 CASRLQGYEQYF TGTGCCAGCAGATTACAGGGGTACGAGCAGTACTTC
TRBD1 TRBJ2-3 - TRBV7-2 CASSSLARGRRDTQYF TGTGCCAGCAGCTCCCTAGCTAGGGGGCGCAGGGATACGCAGTATTTT
- TRBJ2-2 once TRBV10-1 CASSTDGGPGELFF TGCGCCAGCAGTACTGATGGAGGGCCCGGGGAGCTGTTTTTT
TRBD2 TRBJ2-1 - TRBV6-1 CASSEARASGRIYEQFF TGTGCCAGCAGTGAAGCCAGGGCTAGCGGGAGAATCTATGAGCAGTTCTTC
TRBD1 TRBJ2-3 once TRBV10-1 CASRQGGTDTQYF TGCGCCAGCAGACAGGGGGGCACAGATACGCAGTATTTT
- TRBJ1-1 - TRBV19 CASSPNRGSGFPTEAFF TGTGCCAGTAGTCCTAACCGGGGGAGCGGTTTTCCCACTGAAGCTTTCTTT
- TRBJ2-5 - TRBV13 CASSFVGASQETQYF TGTGCCAGCAGCTTTGTGGGGGCTAGCCAAGAGACCCAGTACTTC
TRBD2 TRBJ2-1 - TRBV19 CASSMRTSGVYNEQFF TGTGCCAGTAGTATGCGTACTAGCGGGGTATACAATGAGCAGTTCTTC
- TRBJ2-3 - TRBV3-1/TRBV3-2 CASSLAGYTDTQYF TGTGCCAGCAGCCTCGCGGGATACACAGATACGCAGTATTTT
TRBD1 TRBJ1-1 - TRBV29-1 CSVVGTDTGAFF TGCAGCGTTGTAGGGACAGACACGGGAGCTTTCTTT
- TRBJ2-7 - TRBV14 CAKGRLGGEQYF TGTGCCAAGGGGAGGCTTGGGGGCGAGCAGTACTTC
- TRBJ1-3 - TRBV6-5 CASKRQSGNTIYF TGTGCCAGCAAACGACAGTCTGGAAACACCATATATTTT
- TRBJ1-4 few TRBV6-5 CASSYLLTNEKLFF TGTGCCAGCAGTTATCTTTTAACTAATGAAAAACTGTTTTTT